This T cell receptor (beta chain) originates from a study of T cell repertoires in cytomegalovirus infection. TCRdb fed the reads into MiXCR, producing one record per CDR3 protein. The data hold tens of thousands of distinct CDR3 sequences, with roughly 20% observed a single time. About this clonotype: Its specificity is not known.

Trimming removed 5 bases at V and 2 bases at J, with 10 bases between. CDR3 length: 13 residues. CDR1 and CDR2 (germline): LNHDA, SQIVND (reference sequence). V usage is TRBV19 and J usage is TRBJ2-7, with D possibly being TRBD1 (5 bases). The clonotype was recovered from a human donor in good health (CMV status not recorded). Some clones in this sample may be carry-over from other donors' samples. The specimen was PBMCs, sequenced either directly or after in vitro stimulation (not recorded which). CDR3 sequence (DNA): TGTGCCAGTAGTCGTTCCAGGGCCTACGAGCAGTACTTC. Translating it yields CASSRSRAYEQYF.